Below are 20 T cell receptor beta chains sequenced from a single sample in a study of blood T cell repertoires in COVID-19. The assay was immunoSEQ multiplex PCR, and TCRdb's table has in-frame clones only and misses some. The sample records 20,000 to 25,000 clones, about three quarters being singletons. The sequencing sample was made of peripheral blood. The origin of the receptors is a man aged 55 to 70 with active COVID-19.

This CDR3 is CASSLGQGLGGYTF. DNA of the CDR3: TGTGCCAGCAGCTTGGGTCAGGGCCTCGGTGGCTACACCTTC. V usage is TRBV7-8 and J usage is TRBJ1-2, with a tentative D call TRBD1 (5 bases). Per the germline V gene, CDR1 is SGHVS and CDR2 is FQNEAQ. The V end was cut by 3 bases, the J end by 7 bases, with 15 bases between. The CDR3 contains 14 residues.

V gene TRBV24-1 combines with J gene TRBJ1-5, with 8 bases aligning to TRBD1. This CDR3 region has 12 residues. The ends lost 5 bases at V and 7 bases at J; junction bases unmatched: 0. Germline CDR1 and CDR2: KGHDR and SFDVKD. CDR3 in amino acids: CATSGTGQPQHF. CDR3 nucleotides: TGTGCCACCAGTGGGACAGGGCAGCCCCAGCATTTT.

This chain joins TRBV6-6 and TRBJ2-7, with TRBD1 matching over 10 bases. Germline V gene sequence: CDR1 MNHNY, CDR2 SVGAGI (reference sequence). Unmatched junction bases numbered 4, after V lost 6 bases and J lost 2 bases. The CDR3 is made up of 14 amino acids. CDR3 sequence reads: CASRTGGTAYEQYF. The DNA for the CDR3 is TGTGCCAGCAGGACAGGGGGCACAGCCTACGAGCAGTACTTC.

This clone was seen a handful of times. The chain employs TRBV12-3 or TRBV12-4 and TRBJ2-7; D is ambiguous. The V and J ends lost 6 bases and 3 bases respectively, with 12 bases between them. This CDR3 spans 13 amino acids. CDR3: CASSRTAGYEQYF. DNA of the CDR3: TGTGCCAGCAGCCGTACTGCCGGCTACGAGCAGTACTTC.

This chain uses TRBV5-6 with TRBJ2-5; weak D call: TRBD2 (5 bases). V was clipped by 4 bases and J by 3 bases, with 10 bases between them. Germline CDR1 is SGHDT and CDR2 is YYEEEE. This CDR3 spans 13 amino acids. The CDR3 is CASSPGLEETQYF. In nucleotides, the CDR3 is TGTGCCAGCAGCCCCGGACTGGAAGAGACCCAGTACTTC.

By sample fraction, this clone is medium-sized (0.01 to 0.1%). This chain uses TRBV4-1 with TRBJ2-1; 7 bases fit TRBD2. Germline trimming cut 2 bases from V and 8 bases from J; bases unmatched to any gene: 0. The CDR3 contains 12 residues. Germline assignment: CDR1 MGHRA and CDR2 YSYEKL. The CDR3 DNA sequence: TGCGCCAGCAGCCAAAGCGGGGATGAGCAGTTCTTC. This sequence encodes CASSQSGDEQFF.

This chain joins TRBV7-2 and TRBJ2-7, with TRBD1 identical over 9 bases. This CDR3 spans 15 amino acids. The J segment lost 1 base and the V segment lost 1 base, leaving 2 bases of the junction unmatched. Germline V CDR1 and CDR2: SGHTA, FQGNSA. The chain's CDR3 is CASSLEGQGSYEQYF. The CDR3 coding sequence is TGTGCCAGCAGCTTAGAGGGACAGGGATCCTACGAGCAGTACTTC.

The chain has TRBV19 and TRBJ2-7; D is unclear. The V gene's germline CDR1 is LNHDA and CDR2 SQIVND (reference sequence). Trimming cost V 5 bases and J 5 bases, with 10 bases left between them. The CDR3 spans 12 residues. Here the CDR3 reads CASSERGDEQYF. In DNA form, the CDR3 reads TGTGCCAGTAGTGAAAGAGGTGACGAGCAGTACTTC.

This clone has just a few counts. The CDR3 bases are TGTGCCAGCAGCGTTGCCGCGGGACAGGGGAGGGGCTACACCTTC. It translates to CASSVAAGQGRGYTF. The chain carries TRBV9 and TRBJ1-2, with TRBD1 matching over 10 bases. Per the germline V gene, CDR1 is SGDLS and CDR2 is YYNGEE. After removal of 2 bases from V and 8 bases from J, the junction contained 9 bases not matched to a gene. This CDR3 has 15 residues.

CDR3 residues: CASSFMAGGHTF. CDR3 bases: TGTGCCAGCAGTTTCATGGCAGGGGGGCACACCTTC. The chain joins TRBV28 to TRBJ1-2; 7 bases match TRBD1. V shed 3 bases, J shed 12 bases, and the junction held 7 bases outside the gene matches. The CDR3 loop spans 12 amino acids. The V gene's germline CDR1 is MDHEN and CDR2 SYDVKM.

The CDR3, as DNA: TGCGCCAGCGCCGAATTGGCAGGGGCCGGAAACACCATATATTTT. Translated: CASAELAGAGNTIYF. This sequence joins TRBV5-1 and TRBJ1-3, with D tentatively TRBD1 (6 bases). Germline assignment: CDR1 SGHRS and CDR2 YFSETQ. This CDR3 region has 15 residues. V was clipped by 7 bases and J by 4 bases, with 18 bases between them.

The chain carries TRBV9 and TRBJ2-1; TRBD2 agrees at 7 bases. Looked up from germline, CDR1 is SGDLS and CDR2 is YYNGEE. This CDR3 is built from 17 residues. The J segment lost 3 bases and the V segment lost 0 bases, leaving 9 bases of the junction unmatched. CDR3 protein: CASSVGLGGEVYNEQFF. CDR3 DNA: TGTGCCAGCAGCGTAGGATTGGGAGGGGAAGTCTACAATGAGCAGTTCTTC.

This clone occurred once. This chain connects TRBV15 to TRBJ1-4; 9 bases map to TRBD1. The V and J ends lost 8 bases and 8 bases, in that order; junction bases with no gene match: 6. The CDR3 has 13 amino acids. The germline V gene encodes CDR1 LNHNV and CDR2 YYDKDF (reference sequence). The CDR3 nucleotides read TGTGCCACCCGGGGACAGGGACGAGAAAAACTGTTTTTT. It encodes CATRGQGREKLFF.

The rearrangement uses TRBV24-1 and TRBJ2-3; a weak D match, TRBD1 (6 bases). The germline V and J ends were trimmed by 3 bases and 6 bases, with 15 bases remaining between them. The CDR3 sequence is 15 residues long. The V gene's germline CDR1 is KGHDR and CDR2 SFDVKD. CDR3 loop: CATSDPSGQSDTQYF. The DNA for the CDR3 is TGTGCCACCAGTGATCCATCCGGACAGAGCGATACGCAGTATTTT.

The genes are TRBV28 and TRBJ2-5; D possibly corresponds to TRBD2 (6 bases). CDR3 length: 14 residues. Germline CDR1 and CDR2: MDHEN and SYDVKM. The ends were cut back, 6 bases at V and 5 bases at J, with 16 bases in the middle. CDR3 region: CASSGGVIGETQYF. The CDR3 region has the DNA TGTGCCAGCAGCGGAGGGGTTATAGGGGAGACCCAGTACTTC.

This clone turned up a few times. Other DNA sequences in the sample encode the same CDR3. CDR3 DNA sequence: TGTGCCAGCAGCCAGGGACGGGGGACGGGGGGGGGCTACACCTTC. Translation: CASSQGRGTGGGYTF. The V call is TRBV3-1 (or the pseudogene TRBV3-2), the J call TRBJ1-2; TRBD1 is a possible D gene (5 bases). The V gene's germline CDR1 is LGHDT and CDR2 YNNKEL (reference sequence). The germline V and J ends were trimmed by 3 bases and 8 bases, with 19 bases remaining between them. The CDR3 extends over 15 amino acids.

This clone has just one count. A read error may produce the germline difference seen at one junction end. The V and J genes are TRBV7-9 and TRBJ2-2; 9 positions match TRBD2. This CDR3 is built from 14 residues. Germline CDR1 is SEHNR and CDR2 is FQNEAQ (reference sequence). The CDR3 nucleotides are TGTGCCAGCAGCGTAGCGGGAGCGTCCGGGGAGCTGTTTTTT. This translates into CASSVAGASGELFF.

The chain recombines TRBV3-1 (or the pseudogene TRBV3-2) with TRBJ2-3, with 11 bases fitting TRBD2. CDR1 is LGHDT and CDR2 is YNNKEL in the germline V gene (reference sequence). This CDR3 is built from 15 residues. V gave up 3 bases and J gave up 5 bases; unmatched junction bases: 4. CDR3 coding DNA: TGTGCCAGCAGCCACCTAGCGGGAGGCTTAGATACGCAGTATTTT. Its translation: CASSHLAGGLDTQYF.

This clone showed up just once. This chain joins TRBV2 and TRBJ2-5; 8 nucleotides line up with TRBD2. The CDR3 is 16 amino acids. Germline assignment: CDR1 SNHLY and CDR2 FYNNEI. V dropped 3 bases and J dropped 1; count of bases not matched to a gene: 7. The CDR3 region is CASSDPLLAAQETQYF. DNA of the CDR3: TGTGCCAGCAGTGACCCTTTACTAGCGGCCCAAGAGACCCAGTACTTC.

The CDR3 region has the DNA TGTGCCAGCAGTTCTAGGGACAGGACCGGAGCCCAGCATTTT. It yields the protein CASSSRDRTGAQHF. J is TRBJ1-5 and V is TRBV6-5; 8 nucleotides line up with TRBD1. V lost 4 bases and J lost 11; bases outside the gene matches: 10. The CDR3 runs to 14 residues. Per the germline V gene, CDR1 is MNHEY and CDR2 is SVGAGI.